These T cell receptor beta chains were read from a single sample in a study of T cell responses to AZD1222 COVID-19 vaccine. Some clones are missing from TCRdb's copy, which holds only in-frame ones; the method was immunoSEQ multiplex PCR. The sample consists of over 50,000 clones, 81% of them appearing once. The sequencing here drew on peripheral blood, taken 28 days after the second AZD1222 dose. Source of these receptors: an adult who received the AZD1222 COVID-19 vaccine. Both conserved end residues are part of each CDR3. A D gene is named only where the DNA matches it firmly. Size values are once, few and many counts, or a class for expanded clones, and some rows have none.

v_call	j_call	clone_size	d_call	cdr3_nt	cdr3_aa
TRBV7-8	TRBJ1-1	-	-	TGTGCCAGCAGCGCCCACGGGAGCATGAACACTGAAGCTTTCTTT	CASSAHGSMNTEAFF
TRBV5-4	TRBJ2-4	once	-	TGTGCCAGCAGCTTGGATTTAAGGACTAACATTCAGTACTTC	CASSLDLRTNIQYF
TRBV4-3	TRBJ1-6	few	-	TGCGCCAGCAGCCAAGATAGACAGAGGAATTCACCCCTCCACTTT	CASSQDRQRNSPLHF
TRBV6-6	TRBJ1-2	-	-	TGTGCCAGCAGTTACGGGGGCTACACCTTC	CASSYGGYTF
TRBV6-2/TRBV6-3	TRBJ1-1	-	-	TGTGCCAGCAGTCCCCTTTCTCTGACAGGCACTGAAGCTTTCTTT	CASSPLSLTGTEAFF
TRBV27	TRBJ1-5	-	-	TGTGCCAGCAGTTTAGCGGGGGATGGACAGCCCCAGCATTTT	CASSLAGDGQPQHF
TRBV28	TRBJ2-1	-	TRBD2	TGTGCCAGCAGCCCTATAGCGGGAGGGGGTTGGGAGCAGTTCTTC	CASSPIAGGGWEQFF
TRBV7-8	TRBJ1-4	few	-	TGTGCCAGCAGTGAGGGCGCAACTAATGAAAAACTGTTTTTT	CASSEGATNEKLFF
TRBV6-5	TRBJ1-2	-	TRBD1	TGTGCCAGCAGTTACTCGACAGGGGGCAAAAGTGGCTACACCTTC	CASSYSTGGKSGYTF
TRBV7-3	TRBJ2-7	-	-	TGTGCCAGCAGCTTCCAGGGGACTTCCTACGAGCAGTACTTC	CASSFQGTSYEQYF
TRBV30	TRBJ2-6	-	-	TGTGCCTGGAGTGGGTTGGAGAACTCTGGGGCCAACGTCCTGACTTTC	CAWSGLENSGANVLTF
TRBV2	TRBJ2-2	once	-	TGTGCCAGCTCAGGGGCCGGGGAGCTGTTTTTT	CASSGAGELFF
TRBV30	TRBJ2-7	-	TRBD2	TGTGCCTGGAGTGGCGGGAGGAGCCACGAGCAGTACTTC	CAWSGGRSHEQYF
TRBV19	TRBJ2-5	-	-	TGTGCCAGTAGTACCCCGTGGGAGTTAGAGACCCAGTACTTC	CASSTPWELETQYF
TRBV5-1	TRBJ2-4	-	-	TGCGCCAGCAGCTTGGAGGGGCGTCCCCTTGACTTC	CASSLEGRPLDF
TRBV10-3	TRBJ2-1	-	TRBD2	TGTGCCATCAGAAGGCCTAGCGGGAGTTTCTATGAGCAGTTCTTC	CAIRRPSGSFYEQFF
TRBV6-1	TRBJ2-6	-	TRBD1	TGTGCCAGCAGTGATCGGGACAGCAAATTCTCTGGGGCCAACGTCCTGACTTTC	CASSDRDSKFSGANVLTF
TRBV19	TRBJ1-6	-	-	TGTGCCAGTAGTCTCCGGACCAATTCACCCCTCCACTTT	CASSLRTNSPLHF
TRBV7-8	TRBJ2-3	-	-	TGTGCCAGCAGCAACCGGGCCTCCGGAGATACGCAGTATTTT	CASSNRASGDTQYF
TRBV5-4	TRBJ2-3	-	-	TGTGCCAGCAGCTTGTGGCGTGGACAGTCCTCCTCTAGGCATACGCAGTATTTT	CASSLWRGQSSSRHTQYF
TRBV7-9	TRBJ1-3	-	-	TGTGCCAGCAGCCCGGACCGTCGGAGCTCTGGAAACACCATATATTTT	CASSPDRRSSGNTIYF
TRBV5-4	TRBJ2-3	-	TRBD2	TGTGCCAGCCAATTAGCGGGACGGTCGGGGGATACGCAGTATTTT	CASQLAGRSGDTQYF
TRBV6-2/TRBV6-3	TRBJ2-7	-	-	TGTGCCAGCAGCGCCGGGACTTTGACCTCCTACGAGCAGTACTTC	CASSAGTLTSYEQYF
TRBV9	TRBJ2-7	-	-	TGTGCCAGCAGCGTAGTCCCCGGGCCTACCTACGAGCAGTACTTC	CASSVVPGPTYEQYF
TRBV28	TRBJ2-3	-	TRBD2	TGTGCCAGCAGTTCGAGGGCGGGAGAGGGGACAGATACGCAGTATTTT	CASSSRAGEGTDTQYF
TRBV4-3	TRBJ2-1	-	-	TGCGCCAGCAGCCTCTGGCACGACTACAATGAGCAGTTCTTC	CASSLWHDYNEQFF
TRBV15	TRBJ2-1	-	TRBD2	TGTGCCACCAGCAGCATCAAGACTAGCGGGAGTAACAATGAGCAGTTCTTC	CATSSIKTSGSNNEQFF
TRBV28	TRBJ1-5	-	-	TGTGCCAGCAGTTTATCCACAAATCAGCCCCAGCATTTT	CASSLSTNQPQHF
TRBV4-1	TRBJ2-2	-	-	TGCGCCAGCAGCCAAGATCAGAACGGGGCGAACACCGGGGAGCTGTTTTTT	CASSQDQNGANTGELFF
TRBV6-2/TRBV6-3	TRBJ1-2	-	-	TGTGCCAGCAGTTACCGGGACGGCAGCTATGGCTACACCTTC	CASSYRDGSYGYTF
TRBV11-2	TRBJ2-4	once	-	TGTGCCAGCAGCCTTAGACTCCTGATTGGGGCCAAAAACATTCAGTACTTC	CASSLRLLIGAKNIQYF
TRBV7-2	TRBJ2-2	-	TRBD1	TGTGCCAGCAGCTTAGTACCCCAGGGACAGGGGGCGGGAACCGGGGAGCTGTTTTTT	CASSLVPQGQGAGTGELFF
TRBV7-2	TRBJ2-4	-	TRBD1	TGTGCCAGCAGCCCGCGGGACAGGGGAAACATTCAGTACTTC	CASSPRDRGNIQYF
TRBV27	TRBJ2-1	-	TRBD2	TGTGCCAGCAGCCGAGGGACTAGCGGGAGTTCGAGGAATGAGCAGTTCTTC	CASSRGTSGSSRNEQFF
TRBV7-2	TRBJ1-4	-	-	TGTGCCAGCAGCTTGGGGTTTGCTAATGAAAAACTGTTTTTT	CASSLGFANEKLFF
TRBV27	TRBJ1-1	-	-	TGTGCCAGCAGTTTATCCAGGCTTAACACTGAAGCTTTCTTT	CASSLSRLNTEAFF
TRBV2	TRBJ2-7	once	-	TGTGCCAGCAACCGGGCCCGACCCTACGAGCAGTACTTC	CASNRARPYEQYF
TRBV7-2	TRBJ2-3	-	-	TGTGCCAGCAGCTTCTTAGCGTGGACTACTAGCACAGATACGCAGTATTTT	CASSFLAWTTSTDTQYF
TRBV7-8	TRBJ2-7	-	-	TGTGCCAGCAGCTTAGTCCCAACCTACGAGCAGTACTTC	CASSLVPTYEQYF
TRBV28	TRBJ1-6	-	-	TGTGCCAGCAGCCCCAAACTATCACCTCGGTCCTATAATTCACCCCTCCACTTT	CASSPKLSPRSYNSPLHF